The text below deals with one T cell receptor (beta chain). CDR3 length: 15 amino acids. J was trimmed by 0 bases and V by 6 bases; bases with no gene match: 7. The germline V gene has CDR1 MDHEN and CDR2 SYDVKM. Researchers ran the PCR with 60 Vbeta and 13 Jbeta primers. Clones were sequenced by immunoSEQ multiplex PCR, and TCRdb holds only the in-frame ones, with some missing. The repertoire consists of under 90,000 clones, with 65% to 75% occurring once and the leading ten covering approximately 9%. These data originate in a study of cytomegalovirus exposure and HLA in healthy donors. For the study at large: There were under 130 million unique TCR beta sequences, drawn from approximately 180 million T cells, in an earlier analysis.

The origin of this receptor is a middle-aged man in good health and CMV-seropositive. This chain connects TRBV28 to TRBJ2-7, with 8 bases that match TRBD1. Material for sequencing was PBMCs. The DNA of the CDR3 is TGTGCCAGCAGGCTCGGACAGGGTCCCTCCTACGAGCAGTACTTC. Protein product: CASRLGQGPSYEQYF. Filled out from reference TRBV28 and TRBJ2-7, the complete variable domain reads DVKVTQSSRYLVKRTGEKVFLECVQDMDHENMFWYRQDPGLGLRLIYFSYDVKMKEKGDIPEGYSVSREKKERFSLILESASTNQTSMYLCASRLGQGPSYEQYFGPGTRLTVT.